This TCR beta chain was sequenced in a study of metastatic and nonmetastatic thyroid tumors. Nobody among the patients had been given any treatment before thyroid surgery. Via MiXCR, TCRdb re-called the PCR reads. This repertoire shows 25,000 to 30,000 clones, approximately 16% found once; its top ten account for about 4.2%. V trimming: 5 bases; J trimming: 10 bases; junction bases outside the gene matches: 10. This CDR3 is built from 16 residues. Per the germline V gene, CDR1 is SGHTA and CDR2 is FQGTGA. The chain carries TRBV7-3 and TRBJ2-1; 14 bases fit TRBD2. This sequence was found in a female donor with papillary thyroid cancer or a benign thyroid nodule (not recorded which). Some clones in this sample may be carry-over from other donors' samples. The sample comprised blood. Here the CDR3 reads CASSPVGLAGVREQFF. The DNA of the CDR3 is TGTGCCAGCAGCCCCGTGGGACTAGCGGGAGTTCGGGAGCAGTTCTTC.